These 5 T cell receptor beta chains came from one sample sequenced in a study of Graves' ophthalmopathy and Graves' hyperthyroidism. Amplified TCR beta CDR3 regions were obtained using RNA transcripts as template. First-round RT-PCR used HTBI primers; second-round multiplex PCR followed. A single record per CDR3 protein comes from TCRdb applying MiXCR to the multiplex PCR reads. The repertoire holds some 250,000 distinct CDR3 sequences, less than 55% seen once, with roughly half in the top ten. What was sequenced was peripheral blood. These receptor sequences come from an adult man with Graves' ophthalmopathy.

This clonotype was counted between two and nine times. Here the CDR3 DNA reads TGTGCCAGCAGCCGGGGACTATCCTACGAGCAGTACTTC. Protein sequence: CASSRGLSYEQYF. The genes are TRBV7-9 and TRBJ2-7, with 7 bases matching TRBD2. With 5 bases clipped from V and 1 base from J, the junction kept 2 bases outside the gene matches. This CDR3 has 13 amino acids. Germline V gene sequence: CDR1 SEHNR, CDR2 FQNEAQ (reference sequence).

The chain couples TRBV20-1 to TRBJ1-3; maybe TRBD1 (6 bases). V lost 2 bases and J lost 0, with 17 bases in between. Germline loops: CDR1 DFQATT, CDR2 SNEGSKA (reference sequence). This CDR3 has 17 amino acids. The CDR3 DNA reads TGCAGTGCTAGAAGTCACAGGGTGTTGAACTCTGGAAACACCATATATTTT. Its translation: CSARSHRVLNSGNTIYF.

The chain uses TRBV7-8 and TRBJ1-1; D gene unclear. Germline V gives CDR1 SGHVS, CDR2 FQNEAQ. The length of the CDR3 is 12 residues. The V and J ends lost 8 bases and 5 bases respectively, with 12 bases between them. The CDR3 DNA is TGTGCCAGCGAAATGCTGGGGACTGAAGCTTTCTTT. It encodes CASEMLGTEAFF. Looking up the rest from reference TRBV7-8 and TRBJ1-1 gives the full variable domain: GAGVSQSPRYKVAKRGQDVALRCDPISGHVSLFWYQQALGQGPEFLTYFQNEAQLDKSGLPSDRFFAERPEGSVSTLKIQRTQQEDSAVYLCASEMLGTEAFFGQGTRLTVV.

V gene TRBV4-1 combines with J gene TRBJ2-3, with 10 positions matching TRBD2. The CDR3 consists of 15 residues. Germline lookup yields CDR1 MGHRA and CDR2 YSYEKL. V was clipped by 1 base and J by 6 bases; unmatched bases: 4. The CDR3 reads CASSQGLAGVDTQYF. The DNA of the CDR3 is TGCGCCAGCAGCCAAGGTCTAGCGGGGGTCGATACGCAGTATTTT.

In this sample, this clonotype turned up a few times. The chain recombines TRBV7-2 with TRBJ1-2; 7 bases map to TRBD1. CDR1 and CDR2 from the germline V gene are SGHTA and FQGNSA. V lost 4 bases to trimming and J lost 0 bases; unmatched junction nucleotides: 5. CDR3 length: 15 residues. CDR3 coding DNA: TGTGCCAGCAGCTCCGGGACAGAAGCTAACTATGGCTACACCTTC. Translated, it gives CASSSGTEANYGYTF.